What follows are 20 T cell receptor beta chains derived from one specimen sequenced in a study of blood T cell repertoires in COVID-19. Sequenced by immunoSEQ multiplex PCR; TCRdb stores in-frame clones only, minus some. The sample holds 130,000 or so clones, about 90% seen once. The specimen sequenced was peripheral blood. These receptors were taken from a man aged 60 to 69 with active or convalescent COVID-19.

The chain has TRBV4-1 and TRBJ2-7, with TRBD2 matching 11 bases. The germline gives CDR1 MGHRA, CDR2 YSYEKL. Trimming at V came to 0 bases and at J to 0 bases, leaving 4 bases not matched to a gene. This CDR3 is built from 17 residues. The CDR3 protein is CASSQDLTSGDSYEQYF. In nucleotides, the CDR3 is TGCGCCAGCAGCCAAGATCTGACTAGCGGGGACTCCTACGAGCAGTACTTC.

The chain joins TRBV6-5 to TRBJ2-1; 7 bases map to TRBD1. Germline lookup yields CDR1 MNHEY and CDR2 SVGAGI. Unmatched junction bases numbered 11, after V lost 5 bases and J lost 7 bases. The CDR3 is 15 residues long. The CDR3 is CASSPRTGLDNEQFF. The CDR3 nucleotides read TGTGCCAGCAGTCCCCGGACAGGTCTTGATAATGAGCAGTTCTTC.

This chain connects TRBV12-3 or TRBV12-4 to TRBJ2-2, with a possible D match to TRBD1 (5 bases). The V gene lost 1 base and the J gene lost 8 bases, with 8 bases spanning the gap. The CDR3 has 13 amino acids. CDR3 nucleotides: TGTGCCAGCAGTTTAGGGGGCACAGGGGAGCTGTTTTTT. Amino acid sequence: CASSLGGTGELFF.

This clone has only one observation. The chain links TRBV7-2 to TRBJ2-7; TRBD2 matches at 11 bases. Germline lookup yields CDR1 SGHTA and CDR2 FQGNSA. The V and J ends lost 5 bases and 4 bases, in that order; junction bases with no gene match: 7. CDR3 length: 15 amino acids. CDR3: CASSRRTSGLYEQYF. The CDR3 bases are TGTGCCAGCAGCAGACGGACTAGCGGGTTATACGAGCAGTACTTC.

This sequence joins TRBV10-3 and TRBJ2-3; 7 bases map to TRBD2. Germline values: CDR1 ENHRY, CDR2 SYGVKD. This CDR3 is 14 amino acids long. V trimming: 6 bases; J trimming: 2 bases; junction bases outside the gene matches: 5. The CDR3, as DNA: TGTGCCATCAGCCCTGGGACTAACACAGATACGCAGTATTTT. Amino acids: CAISPGTNTDTQYF.

The chain has TRBV5-4 and TRBJ1-2, with 7 bases identical to TRBD1. Germline V lookup: CDR1 SGHNT, CDR2 YYREEE (reference sequence). The CDR3 spans 13 residues. Losses at the gene ends were 4 bases for V and 6 bases for J; bases not matched to a gene: 6. The CDR3 protein is CASSRGQSNGYTF. CDR3 nucleotides: TGTGCCAGCAGCCGGGGACAGAGCAATGGCTACACCTTC.

The chain employs TRBV28 and TRBJ1-2; 7 positions agree with TRBD1. Germline assignment: CDR1 MDHEN and CDR2 SYDVKM. Trimming cost V 5 bases and J 0 bases; bases outside gene matches: 18. The CDR3 is made up of 19 amino acids. CDR3 protein: CASSRRSGTDILPNYGYTF. The DNA of the CDR3 is TGTGCCAGCAGTCGTCGATCCGGGACAGATATATTACCTAACTATGGCTACACCTTC.

The V and J genes are TRBV19 and TRBJ2-1; 8 bases are a match to TRBD1. The CDR3 length is 15 residues. Germline values: CDR1 LNHDA, CDR2 SQIVND (reference sequence). J gave up 7 bases and V 3 bases, and 8 bases lay outside the gene matches. CDR3 protein: CASSILWTGKNEQFF. In DNA, the CDR3 is TGTGCCAGTAGTATCCTTTGGACAGGGAAAAATGAGCAGTTCTTC. Complete variable domain (other parts from reference TRBV19 and TRBJ2-1): DGGITQSPKYLFRKEGQNVTLSCEQNLNHDAMYWYRQDPGQGLRLIYYSQIVNDFQKGDIAEGYSVSREKKESFPLTVTSAQKNPTAFYLCASSILWTGKNEQFFGPGTRLTVL.

The chain employs TRBV7-3 and TRBJ2-1; a weak D match, TRBD1 (6 bases). The germline CDR1 and CDR2 sequences are SGHTA and FQGTGA. The V and J ends lost 6 bases and 11 bases respectively, with 14 bases between them. This CDR3 spans 12 amino acids. The CDR3, as DNA: TGTGCCAGCAGTTTTACAGGGACGCAGCAGTTCTTC. This sequence encodes CASSFTGTQQFF.

The rearrangement joins TRBV29-1 to TRBJ2-7; 8 nucleotides align to TRBD1. Trimming at V came to 1 base and at J to 3 bases, leaving 5 bases not matched to a gene. Looked up from germline, CDR1 is SQVTM and CDR2 is ANQGSEA. The CDR3 is 14 amino acids. CDR3 bases: TGCAGCGTTGAAGTCCCTGGACAGGGCTACGAGCAGTACTTC. Translation gives CSVEVPGQGYEQYF.

The CDR3 loop is CASSTSGRTDTQYF. The DNA of the CDR3 is TGTGCCAGCTCGACTAGCGGGAGGACAGATACGCAGTATTTT. The chain links TRBV28 to TRBJ2-3; 13 nucleotides align to TRBD2. J gave up 3 bases and V 8 bases, and 2 bases lay outside the gene matches. The CDR3 has 14 amino acids. CDR1 MDHEN and CDR2 SYDVKM come from the germline V gene. Full variable domain (rest looked up from reference TRBV28 and TRBJ2-3): DVKVTQSSRYLVKRTGEKVFLECVQDMDHENMFWYRQDPGLGLRLIYFSYDVKMKEKGDIPEGYSVSREKKERFSLILESASTNQTSMYLCASSTSGRTDTQYFGPGTRLTVL.

This sequence joins TRBV5-4 and TRBJ2-3; D not certain. Germline V gene lookup returns CDR1 SGHNT and CDR2 YYREEE (reference sequence). V shed 2 bases and J shed 2 bases, with 12 bases lying between them. The CDR3 consists of 15 residues. As DNA, the CDR3 is TGTGCCAGCAGCTTAATTAGTGAAGCCACAGATACGCAGTATTTT. It translates to CASSLISEATDTQYF.

V gene TRBV19 combines with J gene TRBJ1-2; maybe TRBD1 (5 bases). Trimming stripped 6 bases from V and 2 bases from J, with 13 bases between. Germline V lookup: CDR1 LNHDA, CDR2 SQIVND (reference sequence). This CDR3 is 14 amino acids long. The CDR3 loop is CASSPTTVNYGYTF. The CDR3 DNA reads as TGTGCCAGTAGCCCAACGACAGTAAACTATGGCTACACCTTC.

The chain combines TRBV6-1 with TRBJ1-5; 7 bases are shared with TRBD1. Trimming at V came to 2 bases and at J to 6 bases, leaving 7 bases not matched to a gene. From germline, CDR1 is MNHNS and CDR2 SASEGT. The CDR3 is 15 residues long. The DNA for the CDR3 is TGTGCCAGCAGTGAATGGACAGGCATCCGTCAGCCCCAGCATTTT. Translation: CASSEWTGIRQPQHF.

The chain recombines TRBV27 with TRBJ1-5; TRBD1 is a possible D gene (6 bases). V lost 5 bases and J lost 0, with 11 bases in between. There are 15 residues in the CDR3. In germline, CDR1 is MNHEY, CDR2 SMNVEV (reference sequence). CDR3 nucleotide sequence: TGTGCCAGCAGTCCAGGGGACGTTAGCAATCAGCCCCAGCATTTT. Translating it yields CASSPGDVSNQPQHF.

This clone was detected many times. The same CDR3 arises from other DNA sequences in this sample as well. The V call is TRBV4-1, the J call TRBJ2-7; TRBD1 matches 9 bases. Trimming at V came to 4 bases and at J to 4 bases, leaving 8 bases not matched to a gene. This CDR3 contains 15 residues. Germline CDR1 is MGHRA and CDR2 is YSYEKL. The CDR3 region is CASSPRPGQGYEQYF. CDR3 DNA sequence: TGCGCCAGCAGCCCACGACCGGGACAGGGATACGAGCAGTACTTC.

CDR3 loop: CASRGHPGEQFF. The CDR3 region has the DNA TGTGCCAGCAGAGGTCATCCGGGTGAGCAGTTCTTC. The chain links TRBV12-3 or TRBV12-4 to TRBJ2-1; the D is unclear. V was clipped by 6 bases and J by 9 bases, with 12 bases between them. CDR3 size: 12 residues.

This clone has a single count. This chain connects TRBV3-1 (or the pseudogene TRBV3-2) to TRBJ2-7, with TRBD2 matching over 10 bases. The trim removed 0 bases at V and 0 bases at J, leaving 2 bases unmatched. Germline V gene lookup returns CDR1 LGHDT and CDR2 YNNKEL (reference sequence). The CDR3 is 16 amino acids. DNA of the CDR3: TGTGCCAGCAGCCAAGAACCTAGCGGGAGCTCCTACGAGCAGTACTTC. It yields the protein CASSQEPSGSSYEQYF.

This chain links TRBV2 with TRBJ1-5, with TRBD1 as a possible D gene (5 bases). Germline values: CDR1 SNHLY, CDR2 FYNNEI. V was shortened by 8 bases and J by 0 bases, with 11 bases between the two germline ends. This CDR3 has 14 amino acids. The CDR3 is CASVFDSSNQPQHF. CDR3 DNA sequence: TGTGCCAGCGTTTTCGACAGTAGCAATCAGCCCCAGCATTTT.

This rearrangement joins TRBV5-1 to TRBJ2-5; D is possibly TRBD2 (9 bases). The V gene lost 3 bases and the J gene lost 4 bases, with 19 bases spanning the gap. Germline values: CDR1 SGHRS, CDR2 YFSETQ. The CDR3 covers 16 residues. This CDR3 reads CASSYLAGTGRETQYF. The CDR3 nucleotides are TGCGCCAGCAGCTACCTAGCGGGGACAGGCCGAGAGACCCAGTACTTC.